This TCR beta chain was retrieved from a study of cytomegalovirus exposure and HLA in healthy donors. Overall study findings and caveats: Equally common other TCR beta chains were less clonally expanded than HLA-associated ones, a later analysis found. Through in vitro validation, a few CMV-associated chains were shown to be specific for CMV antigens.

Turning to this clone: The antigen remains unidentified.

PCR primers comprised 60 Vbeta and 13 Jbeta primers. Data came from immunoSEQ multiplex PCR; TCRdb stores just in-frame clones and leaves some out. The repertoire holds 200,000 to 300,000 clones, with 82% as singletons. The junction had 1 base not matched to a gene; V was cut back by 4 bases and J by 4 bases. The CDR3 extends over 13 amino acids. CDR1 and CDR2 (germline): SGHTA, FQGTGA. The TCR sequence derives from a woman aged 40 to 50 in good health and CMV-seropositive. The V call is TRBV7-3, the J call TRBJ2-3; TRBD1 matches at 8 bases. The material sequenced was PBMCs. The CDR3 loop reads CASSSTGADTQYF. In nucleotides, the CDR3 is TGTGCCAGCAGCTCGACAGGGGCAGATACGCAGTATTTT.